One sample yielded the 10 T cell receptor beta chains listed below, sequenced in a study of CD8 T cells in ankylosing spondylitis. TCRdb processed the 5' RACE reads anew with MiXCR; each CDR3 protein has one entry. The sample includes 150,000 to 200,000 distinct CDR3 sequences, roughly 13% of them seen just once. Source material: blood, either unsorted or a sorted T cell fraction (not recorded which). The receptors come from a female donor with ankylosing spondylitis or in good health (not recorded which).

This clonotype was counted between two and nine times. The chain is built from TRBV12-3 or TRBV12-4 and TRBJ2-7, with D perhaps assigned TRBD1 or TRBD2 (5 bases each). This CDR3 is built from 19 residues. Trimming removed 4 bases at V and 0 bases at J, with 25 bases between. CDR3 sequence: CASSSPWATWDGLSYEQYF. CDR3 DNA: TGTGCCAGCAGTTCCCCTTGGGCAACCTGGGACGGACTCTCCTACGAGCAGTACTTC.

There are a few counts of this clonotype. The CDR3 DNA follows: TGTGCCAGCAGCGACAGGGGGCTGGGGACCCAGTACTTC. It yields the protein CASSDRGLGTQYF. The chain recombines TRBV12-3 or TRBV12-4 with TRBJ2-5; TRBD1 agrees at 10 bases. V was pared by 6 bases and J by 7 bases, with 5 bases of the junction left unmatched. This CDR3 region has 13 residues.

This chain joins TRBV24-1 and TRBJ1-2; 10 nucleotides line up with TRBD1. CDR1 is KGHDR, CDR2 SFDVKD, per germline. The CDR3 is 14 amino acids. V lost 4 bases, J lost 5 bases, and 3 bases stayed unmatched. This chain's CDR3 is CATSERDRGYGYTF. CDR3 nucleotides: TGTGCCACCAGTGAACGGGACAGGGGTTATGGCTACACCTTC.

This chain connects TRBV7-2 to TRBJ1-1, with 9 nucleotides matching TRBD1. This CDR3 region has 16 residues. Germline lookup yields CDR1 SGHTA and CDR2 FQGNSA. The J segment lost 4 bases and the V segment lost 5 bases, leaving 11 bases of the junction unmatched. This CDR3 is CASSTLQGARGTEAFF. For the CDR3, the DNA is TGTGCCAGCAGCACACTACAGGGGGCGCGGGGCACTGAAGCTTTCTTT.

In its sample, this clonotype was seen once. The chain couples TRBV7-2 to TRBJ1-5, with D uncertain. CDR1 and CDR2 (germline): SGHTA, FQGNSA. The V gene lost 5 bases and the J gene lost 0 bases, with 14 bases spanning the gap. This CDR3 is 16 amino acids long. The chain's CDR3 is CASSPPGTLSNQPQHF. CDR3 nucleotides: TGTGCCAGCAGCCCCCCGGGAACCCTTAGCAATCAGCCCCAGCATTTT.

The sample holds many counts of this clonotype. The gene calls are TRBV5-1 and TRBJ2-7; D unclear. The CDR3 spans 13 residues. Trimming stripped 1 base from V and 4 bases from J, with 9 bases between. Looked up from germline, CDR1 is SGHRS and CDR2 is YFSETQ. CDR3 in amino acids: CASSLSTGYEQYF. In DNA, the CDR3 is TGCGCCAGCAGCTTGTCAACGGGTTACGAGCAGTACTTC.

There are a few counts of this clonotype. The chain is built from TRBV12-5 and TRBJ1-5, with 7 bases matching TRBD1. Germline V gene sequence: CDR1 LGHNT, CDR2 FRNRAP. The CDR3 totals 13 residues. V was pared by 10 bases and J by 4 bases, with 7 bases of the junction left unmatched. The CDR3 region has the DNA TGTGCTACCCTCCGGGACAGTAATCAGCCCCAGCATTTT. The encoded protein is CATLRDSNQPQHF.

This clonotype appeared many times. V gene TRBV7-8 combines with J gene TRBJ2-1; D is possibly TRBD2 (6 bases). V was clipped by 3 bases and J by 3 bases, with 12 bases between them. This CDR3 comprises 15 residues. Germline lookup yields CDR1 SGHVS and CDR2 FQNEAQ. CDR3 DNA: TGTGCCAGCAGCTTTGGCTTCGGGGGCTACAATGAGCAGTTCTTC. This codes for CASSFGFGGYNEQFF.

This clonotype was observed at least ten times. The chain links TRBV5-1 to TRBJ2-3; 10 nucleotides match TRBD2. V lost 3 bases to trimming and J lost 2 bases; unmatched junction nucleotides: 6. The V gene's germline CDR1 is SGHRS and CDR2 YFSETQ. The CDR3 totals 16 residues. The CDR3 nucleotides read TGCGCCAGCAGCTATATTAGCGGGAGGAACACAGATACGCAGTATTTT. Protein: CASSYISGRNTDTQYF.

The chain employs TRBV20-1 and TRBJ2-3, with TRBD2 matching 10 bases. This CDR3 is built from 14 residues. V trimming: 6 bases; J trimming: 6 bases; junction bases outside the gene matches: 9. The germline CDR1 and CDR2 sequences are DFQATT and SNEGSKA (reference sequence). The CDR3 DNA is TGCAGTGCCACCGGGACTAGCGTATCCGATACGCAGTATTTT. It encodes CSATGTSVSDTQYF.